These 22 T cell receptor beta chains originate from one sample sequenced in a study of cytomegalovirus exposure and HLA in healthy donors. In the PCR, 60 Vbeta and 13 Jbeta primers were used. Assay used: immunoSEQ multiplex PCR; TCRdb lists only in-frame clones, some missing. The table shows hundreds of thousands of clones, with 60% to 80% occurring only once. The sequenced sample consisted of PBMCs. These receptors all come from a man in his late teens or twenties in good health and CMV-seronegative.

This clone was recorded a few times. The chain has TRBV10-2 and TRBJ1-5; 7 bases align to TRBD1. The CDR3 loop spans 14 amino acids. With V trimmed by 4 bases and J by 7 bases, 7 bases remained unmatched. Per germline, CDR1 WSHSY and CDR2 SAAADI. The CDR3 here is CASSVDRDGQPQHF. The CDR3 DNA reads as TGCGCCAGCAGTGTTGACAGGGACGGACAGCCCCAGCATTTT.

The chain recombines TRBV27 with TRBJ1-6; TRBD1 might be the D (6 bases). V gave up 3 bases and J gave up 6 bases, with 12 bases separating them. Germline V lookup: CDR1 MNHEY, CDR2 SMNVEV (reference sequence). The CDR3 totals 15 residues. The DNA for the CDR3 is TGTGCCAGCAGTTTTGGGGGCCTGTCTAATTCACCCCTCCACTTT. Translation gives CASSFGGLSNSPLHF.

This chain links TRBV7-8 with TRBJ1-1; the match to TRBD1 covers 8 bases. This CDR3 is built from 12 residues. V gave up 5 bases and J gave up 7 bases; unmatched junction bases: 3. The V gene's germline CDR1 is SGHVS and CDR2 FQNEAQ. In DNA form, the CDR3 reads TGTGCCAGCAGCCCTGACAGGGGTGAAGCTTTCTTT. This encodes CASSPDRGEAFF.

The chain has TRBV25-1 and TRBJ2-6, with D perhaps matching TRBD1 (5 bases). This CDR3 has 18 amino acids. The germline gives CDR1 MGHDK, CDR2 SYGVNS. Trimming pared 0 bases from V and 1 base from J, leaving 13 bases between. This CDR3 reads CASSEYRGFLSGANVLTF. The CDR3 DNA is TGTGCCAGCAGTGAATATAGGGGTTTTCTGTCTGGGGCCAACGTCCTGACTTTC.

As to this clone: At the DNA level, this CDR3 is encoded by other sequences in the same sample as well. V gene TRBV4-2 combines with J gene TRBJ1-1, with TRBD1 as a possible D gene (5 bases). The V end was cut by 0 bases, the J end by 6 bases, with 8 bases between. Germline V gene sequence: CDR1 LGHNA, CDR2 YNFKEQ. The CDR3 has 13 residues. DNA of the CDR3: TGTGCCAGCAGCCAAGATCCAGGGCCTGAAGCTTTCTTT. It specifies CASSQDPGPEAFF.

This chain uses TRBV7-3 with TRBJ2-2, with a weak D call TRBD2 (6 bases). CDR1 and CDR2 (germline): SGHTA, FQGTGA. V was trimmed by 6 bases and J by 3 bases, leaving 26 bases between them. The CDR3 contains 19 residues. CDR3 bases: TGTGCCAGCAGATTCCCCTCGAGCTTAGGAGGGACCGACACCGGGGAGCTGTTTTTT. As protein: CASRFPSSLGGTDTGELFF. Together with reference TRBV7-3 and TRBJ2-2, the CDR3 gives the full variable domain: GAGVSQTPSNKVTEKGKYVELRCDPISGHTALYWYRQSLGQGPEFLIYFQGTGAADDSGLPNDRFFAVRPEGSVSTLKIQRTERGDSAVYLCASRFPSSLGGTDTGELFFGEGSRLTVL.

J is TRBJ1-1 and V is TRBV5-4, with 10 bases lining up with TRBD1. This CDR3 contains 17 residues. The germline V gene encodes CDR1 SGHNT and CDR2 YYREEE (reference sequence). Trimming took 3 bases from V and 0 from J; bases not matched to a gene: 8. The CDR3 is CASSSGTGAWMNTEAFF. The CDR3 DNA sequence: TGTGCCAGCAGCTCCGGGACAGGGGCTTGGATGAACACTGAAGCTTTCTTT.

The genes are TRBV10-3 and TRBJ2-7; 8 bases map to TRBD2. V shed 6 bases, J shed 3 bases, and the junction held 10 bases outside the gene matches. Germline CDR1 is ENHRY and CDR2 is SYGVKD. The CDR3 extends over 15 amino acids. As DNA, the CDR3 is TGTGCCATCAGGGGAGAGGGACTAGTCCGCTACGAGCAGTACTTC. Residues: CAIRGEGLVRYEQYF.

The chain carries TRBV7-2 and TRBJ2-2; the match to TRBD1 covers 7 bases. CDR1 and CDR2 (germline): SGHTA, FQGNSA. The CDR3 loop spans 15 amino acids. V was pared by 3 bases and J by 2 bases, with 3 bases of the junction left unmatched. Here the CDR3 DNA reads TGTGCCAGCAGCTTCGGGACAGTTAACACCGGGGAGCTGTTTTTT. Translation gives CASSFGTVNTGELFF.

The J gene is TRBJ2-2, the V gene TRBV11-3; D is uncertain. Germline V gives CDR1 SGHNT, CDR2 YENEEA. This CDR3 spans 13 amino acids. The CDR3 sequence: CAVGNSNTGELFF. In DNA, the CDR3 is TGTGCAGTGGGTAATAGCAACACCGGGGAGCTGTTTTTT.

The chain joins TRBV27 to TRBJ1-4, with D possibly matching TRBD1 (5 bases). Trimming left V 4 bases short and J 5 bases short, with 17 bases between. Germline CDR1 and CDR2: MNHEY and SMNVEV (reference sequence). The CDR3 totals 16 residues. CDR3 loop: CASSSLAGRENEKLFF. The DNA for the CDR3 is TGTGCCAGCAGTTCCCTGGCGGGGCGGGAAAATGAAAAACTGTTTTTT.

CDR3 nucleotide sequence: TGTGCCAGCAGCTCCTTAGGACAGGGAGGTTTCTTC. Translating gives CASSSLGQGGFF. The chain uses TRBV11-2 and TRBJ2-1, with TRBD1 matching over 8 bases. CDR3 length: 12 amino acids. The trim removed 4 bases at V and 16 bases at J, leaving 9 bases unmatched. CDR1 is SGHAT, CDR2 FQNNGV, per germline.

This chain uses TRBV30 with TRBJ2-5, with D tentatively TRBD2 (5 bases). Deletions cut 4 bases from V and 0 bases from J, with 9 bases between. There are 13 residues in the CDR3. The germline gives CDR1 GTSNPN, CDR2 SVGIG (reference sequence). This CDR3 is CAWTGSYQETQYF. CDR3 coding DNA: TGTGCCTGGACGGGGTCGTACCAAGAGACCCAGTACTTC.

The genes are TRBV5-4 and TRBJ1-4, with D perhaps matching TRBD1 (6 bases). Germline V gene data show CDR1 as SGHNT and CDR2 as YYREEE (reference sequence). V was cut by 0 bases and J by 8 bases, with 17 bases left in between. CDR3 length: 16 residues. This CDR3 is CASSLANSGGFEKLFF. In DNA form, the CDR3 reads TGTGCCAGCAGCTTGGCCAATAGCGGGGGCTTCGAAAAACTGTTTTTT.

The chain joins TRBV9 to TRBJ2-2; TRBD1 agrees at 7 bases. Losses at the gene ends were 3 bases for V and 0 bases for J; bases not matched to a gene: 5. CDR3 length: 16 residues. Per germline, CDR1 SGDLS and CDR2 YYNGEE. CDR3 DNA sequence: TGTGCCAGCAGCGCCCTCGGGACAGCGAACACCGGGGAGCTGTTTTTT. It translates to CASSALGTANTGELFF.

As regards this clone: The junction departs from the called germline gene at one end, perhaps through a read error. The chain is built from TRBV7-7 and TRBJ2-2, with D tentatively TRBD1 (6 bases). Germline lookup yields CDR1 SSHAT and CDR2 FNYEAQ (reference sequence). CDR3 size: 15 residues. The CDR3 DNA sequence: TGTGCTAGCAGCTTAAACAGGGCAGAGGGGCGTGAGCTGTTTTTT. This translates into CASSLNRAEGRELFF.

This clone came up once. The rearrangement joins TRBV7-8 to TRBJ2-3; 10 bases line up with TRBD1. The V gene end was trimmed by 4 bases and the J gene end by 4 bases; junction bases not matched to a gene: 11. From germline, CDR1 is SGHVS and CDR2 FQNEAQ. The CDR3 loop spans 17 amino acids. The CDR3 nucleotides read TGTGCCAGCAGCTCAACCCCCGGGACAGGGGAGGCAGATACGCAGTATTTT. It codes for CASSSTPGTGEADTQYF. Filled out from reference TRBV7-8 and TRBJ2-3, the complete variable domain reads GAGVSQSPRYKVAKRGQDVALRCDPISGHVSLFWYQQALGQGPEFLTYFQNEAQLDKSGLPSDRFFAERPEGSVSTLKIQRTQQEDSAVYLCASSSTPGTGEADTQYFGPGTRLTVL.

The rearrangement joins TRBV2 to TRBJ2-7; possible D gene TRBD1, 6 bases. Germline CDR1 and CDR2: SNHLY and FYNNEI. Trimming removed 6 bases at V and 3 bases at J, with 12 bases between. CDR3 length: 13 amino acids. The chain's CDR3 is CASRDSNNYEQYF. DNA of the CDR3: TGTGCCAGCAGGGACAGTAATAACTACGAGCAGTACTTC. Supplemented by reference TRBV2 and TRBJ2-7, the full variable domain reads EPEVTQTPSHQVTQMGQEVILRCVPISNHLYFYWYRQILGQKVEFLVSFYNNEISEKSEIFDDQFSVERPDGSNFTLKIRSTKLEDSAMYFCASRDSNNYEQYFGPGTRLTVT.

This chain links TRBV4-2 with TRBJ2-7; 7 bases agree with TRBD1. The V and J ends lost 0 bases and 2 bases, in that order; junction bases with no gene match: 10. Germline V gives CDR1 LGHNA, CDR2 YNFKEQ. This CDR3 comprises 17 residues. In nucleotides, the CDR3 is TGTGCCAGCAGCCAAGAAGTTGGGGCAGACAGGGCCTACGAGCAGTACTTC. Translated: CASSQEVGADRAYEQYF.

This sequence joins TRBV2 and TRBJ2-3; D gene uncertain. The CDR3 runs to 15 residues. CDR1 is SNHLY, CDR2 FYNNEI, per germline. V lost 8 bases and J lost 4, with 19 bases in between. CDR3 coding DNA: TGTGCCAGCCTGGCAGGCCCCCCCAAACCAGATACGCAGTATTTT. It specifies CASLAGPPKPDTQYF.

The chain uses TRBV2 and TRBJ1-1, with TRBD1 identical over 9 bases. CDR1 SNHLY and CDR2 FYNNEI come from the germline V gene. V dropped 11 bases and J dropped 1; count of bases not matched to a gene: 14. CDR3 size: 16 residues. The CDR3 is CAFRTGAKRKNTEAFF. The DNA of the CDR3 is TGTGCCTTCAGGACAGGGGCGAAACGAAAGAACACTGAAGCTTTCTTT.

This clone occurred a few times. The V gene is TRBV4-2, the J gene TRBJ2-6; TRBD2 matches at 9 bases. Germline values: CDR1 LGHNA, CDR2 YNFKEQ. The junction had 10 bases not matched to a gene; V was cut back by 0 bases and J by 1 base. The CDR3 runs 20 residues. In DNA form, the CDR3 reads TGTGCCAGCAGCCAAGATGGGGGCGGGGGGGCCTTTTCTGGGGCCAACGTCCTGACTTTC. Translation gives CASSQDGGGGAFSGANVLTF.